The 19 T cell receptor beta chains listed next were all sequenced from one sample in a study of OX40 agonist ivuxolimab in advanced cancers. TCRdb's table, derived via immunoSEQ multiplex PCR, lists solely in-frame clones and lacks some. This table has about 50,000 clones, 80% to 95% appearing once. This specimen was CD4+ or CD8+ T cells sorted from blood, taken in a trial of the OX40 agonist ivuxolimab. The receptors were gathered from an adult with an advanced solid tumor such as melanoma, head and neck, liver or kidney cancer.

This clone came up once. The genes are TRBV28 and TRBJ2-5; D is perhaps TRBD1 or TRBD2 (5 bases each). Germline-derived CDR1 and CDR2 are MDHEN and SYDVKM. This CDR3 is built from 12 residues. The V end was cut by 1 base, the J end by 9 bases, with 9 bases between. The CDR3 here is CASSLYRGPQYF. In DNA, the CDR3 is TGTGCCAGCAGTTTATACCGGGGCCCCCAGTACTTC.

This rearrangement joins TRBV30 to TRBJ2-7, with 7 bases matching TRBD1. CDR1 and CDR2 from the germline V gene are GTSNPN and SVGIG (reference sequence). The V gene end was trimmed by 6 bases and the J gene end by 4 bases; junction bases not matched to a gene: 12. The CDR3 consists of 14 residues. Here the CDR3 reads CACSTGVRSYEQYF. CDR3 in DNA: TGTGCCTGTTCAACAGGGGTCAGATCTTACGAGCAGTACTTC.

This chain uses TRBV7-9 with TRBJ1-2; D perhaps matches TRBD1 (5 bases). CDR1 is SEHNR, CDR2 FQNEAQ, per germline (reference sequence). The CDR3 runs to 14 residues. The V end lost 5 bases, the J end lost 4 bases, and 14 bases lay between the germline ends. The DNA for the CDR3 is TGTGCCAGCAGCGAGGTCCAGGGTGGCTATGGCTACACCTTC. Translating gives CASSEVQGGYGYTF.

The J gene is TRBJ2-3, the V gene TRBV2, with 11 bases lining up with TRBD2. Germline V gene lookup returns CDR1 SNHLY and CDR2 FYNNEI. This CDR3 has 16 residues. V was clipped by 6 bases and J by 2 bases; unmatched bases: 7. CDR3 bases: TGTGCCAGCAGCGCGATGACTAGCGGGGTCACAGATACGCAGTATTTT. This encodes CASSAMTSGVTDTQYF.

V and J are TRBV7-2 and TRBJ1-1, with D hard to call. Trimming stripped 4 bases from V and 1 base from J, with 7 bases between. The CDR3 extends over 13 amino acids. CDR1 and CDR2 from the germline V gene are SGHTA and FQGNSA. The CDR3 loop reads CASSSGWNTEAFF. Written as DNA, the CDR3 is TGTGCCAGCAGCTCTGGCTGGAACACTGAAGCTTTCTTT.

The chain combines TRBV11-2 with TRBJ1-2, with D possibly TRBD1 on 6 matching bases. From germline, CDR1 is SGHAT and CDR2 FQNNGV. The CDR3 length is 18 residues. Trimming took off 5 bases at V and 3 bases at J, with 25 bases between the two ends. The CDR3 DNA reads as TGTGCCAGCAGCGACGACGCGATCTCAGGGGCGGGGGACTATGGCTACACCTTC. It is translated as CASSDDAISGAGDYGYTF.

The CDR3 DNA reads as TGTGCCAGCAGCTTAGCGGAAGGCCATAATGAAAAACTGTTTTTT. It encodes CASSLAEGHNEKLFF. The gene calls are TRBV7-6 and TRBJ1-4, with unresolved D. V was clipped by 0 bases and J by 4 bases, with 9 bases between them. In germline, CDR1 is SGHVS, CDR2 FNYEAQ. The CDR3 totals 15 residues.

This clone occurred once. V usage is TRBV27 and J usage is TRBJ1-5; 10 bases map to TRBD1. CDR1 and CDR2 from the germline V gene are MNHEY and SMNVEV (reference sequence). The trim removed 4 bases at V and 7 bases at J, leaving 4 bases unmatched. The CDR3 contains 14 residues. The CDR3 spells CASSSTGGSQPQHF. CDR3 DNA: TGTGCCAGCAGTTCGACAGGGGGCTCCCAGCCCCAGCATTTT.

This clone was found once. CDR3 DNA: TGTGCCAGCAGCGACCAGGACAGGGGGACCCTCTATGGCTACACCTTC. Translated: CASSDQDRGTLYGYTF. This rearrangement joins TRBV6-6 to TRBJ1-2, with 10 bases that match TRBD1. CDR1 is MNHNY and CDR2 is SVGAGI in the germline V gene (reference sequence). The CDR3 sequence is 16 residues long. V was pared by 6 bases and J by 4 bases, with 11 bases of the junction left unmatched.

This rearrangement joins TRBV5-4 to TRBJ2-7, with D perhaps TRBD2 (6 bases). V dropped 1 base and J dropped 6 bases, with 8 bases sitting between them. This CDR3 has 12 residues. Germline-derived CDR1 and CDR2 are SGHNT and YYREEE (reference sequence). CDR3 coding DNA: TGTGCCAGCAGCTTGCCGGGGGTCGAGCAGTACGTC. Amino acids: CASSLPGVEQYV.

The chain employs TRBV9 and TRBJ2-1; 7 bases fit TRBD2. V lost 3 bases, J lost 8 bases, and 2 bases stayed unmatched. The CDR3 is 12 residues long. Germline values: CDR1 SGDLS, CDR2 YYNGEE. DNA of the CDR3: TGTGCCAGCAGCGCGGGGGGAGATGAGCAGTTCTTC. It specifies CASSAGGDEQFF.

V gene TRBV10-3 combines with J gene TRBJ2-5; D may be TRBD2 (6 bases). The CDR3 extends over 15 amino acids. Germline-derived CDR1 and CDR2 are ENHRY and SYGVKD. V lost 0 bases and J lost 1, with 9 bases in between. The DNA for the CDR3 is TGTGCCATCAGTGAGTCGGGAGGTATCCAAGAGACCCAGTACTTC. It translates to CAISESGGIQETQYF.

The chain carries TRBV9 and TRBJ2-7; perhaps TRBD1 as D (6 bases). Trimming removed 4 bases from V and 6 bases from J, with 14 bases in between. From germline, CDR1 is SGDLS and CDR2 YYNGEE. The CDR3 covers 13 residues. CDR3 protein: CASSSEGVIEQYF. DNA for the CDR3: TGTGCCAGCAGCTCCGAGGGGGTAATCGAGCAGTACTTC.

The gene calls are TRBV4-2 and TRBJ1-1, with TRBD1 matching over 7 bases. Germline V gives CDR1 LGHNA, CDR2 YNFKEQ. Trimming removed 4 bases from V and 0 bases from J; junction bases left unmatched: 5. This CDR3 has 15 residues. The CDR3 DNA is TGTGCCAGCAGCCCCCGACAGGGCGTGAACACTGAAGCTTTCTTT. Translating gives CASSPRQGVNTEAFF.

The rearrangement uses TRBV7-6 and TRBJ1-1, with TRBD1 as a possible D gene (5 bases). In germline, CDR1 is SGHVS, CDR2 FNYEAQ. The ends were cut back, 5 bases at V and 2 bases at J, with 24 bases in the middle. The CDR3 runs 18 residues. CDR3 nucleotides: TGTGCCAGCAGCCCCAGTATCATCGCCGGGACGACTAACACTGAAGCTTTCTTT. It yields the protein CASSPSIIAGTTNTEAFF.

The V call is TRBV10-2, the J call TRBJ2-7; the D gene is possibly TRBD1 (6 bases). V dropped 7 bases and J dropped 0 bases, with 13 bases sitting between them. The CDR3 is 14 residues long. Germline V gives CDR1 WSHSY, CDR2 SAAADI. This chain's CDR3 is CASTLDSFSYEQYF. CDR3 sequence (DNA): TGCGCCAGCACTCTGGACAGTTTCTCCTACGAGCAGTACTTC.

The chain carries TRBV7-9 and TRBJ2-5; D is possibly TRBD2 (5 bases). This CDR3 comprises 15 residues. Deletions cut 11 bases from V and 2 bases from J, with 21 bases between. Germline CDR1 SEHNR, CDR2 FQNEAQ (reference sequence). The CDR3 loop reads CAGSRAERQQETQYF. CDR3 coding DNA: TGTGCCGGGTCCCGGGCCGAGCGGCAGCAAGAGACCCAGTACTTC.

The genes are TRBV7-8 and TRBJ1-3, with a tentative D call TRBD1 (5 bases). The CDR3 covers 14 residues. The germline CDR1 and CDR2 sequences are SGHVS and FQNEAQ. The V end lost 1 base, the J end lost 5 bases, and 9 bases lay between the germline ends. Here the CDR3 DNA reads TGTGCCAGCAGCTTAGACGACAGCAGAAACACCATATATTTT. The encoded protein is CASSLDDSRNTIYF.

The rearrangement links TRBV19 to TRBJ1-1, with D hard to call. The CDR3 runs to 14 residues. Germline CDR1 LNHDA, CDR2 SQIVND (reference sequence). V lost 3 bases to trimming and J lost 7 bases, with 15 bases between them. CDR3 bases: TGTGCCAGTAGTATCCGAGGTCGGCCTAATGAAGCTTTCTTT. Translating it yields CASSIRGRPNEAFF.